This T cell receptor beta chain was identified during a study of PD-1 blockade in classical Hodgkin lymphoma (dated by TCRdb to 2020 to 2022). Regarding the study in general: Nivolumab dosing was 3 mg/kg intravenously every 2 weeks, continuing until either disease progression or unacceptable toxicity. The study used CyTOF and TCR beta sequencing to define a peripheral blood immune signature of response to PD-1 blockade in classical Hodgkin lymphoma. What the authors observed across the whole study: Baseline TCR diversity was reported as lower in newly diagnosed patients than in healthy donors, and lower still in relapsed/refractory patients. The study covered only a single clinical trial cohort, and the causes of the repertoire differences, possibly disease activity or prior therapy, were still not defined. Trial patients achieving complete response had baseline diversity similar to newly diagnosed patients, whereas partial responders and progressors had significantly lower diversity. Lower diversity was observed in patients in whom nivolumab was started less than 1 year after ASCT, and these patients were excluded from later analyses so that confounding by immune reconstitution would be avoided. By C4D1, a significant rise was seen in CD4+ TCR diversity but not in CD8+ TCR diversity (p=0.0027 vs p=0.16), and the rise was most apparent among complete responders (p=0.02).

The Qiagen DNeasy kit was used to extract genomic DNA both from unsorted PBMCs and from the negatively selected CD4+ and CD8+ fractions. TCR beta CDR3 regions were amplified by immunoSEQ multiplex PCR using primers annealing to V and J segments. A synthetic immune receptor repertoire was used to minimize amplification bias, and any remaining bias was removed computationally after sequencing. The original pipeline was this. Repertoire diversity was quantified as the Shannon entropy index using custom Python scripts. Unsorted, CD4+ and CD8+ repertoires were analyzed separately, except in combined analyses where CD4+ and CD8+ sequences were merged in silico. Clonal expansion was defined as a frequency increase of at least 2-fold after treatment compared with C1D1, and clones undetected at baseline were assigned a pseudocount of 0.5. Singleton clones were defined as clones with 0 or 1 copy at C1D1, and non-singleton clones were defined as clones with 2 or more copies. Clones expanded in unsorted samples were annotated as CD4+, CD8+ or unknown by matching protein sequences in sorted samples from the same patient. Wilcoxon tests on paired samples were used to test diversity changes from C1D1 to C4D1. As stored in TCRdb, this immuneACCESS dataset retains in-frame rearrangements with V and J assigned. A fraction of the clones does not appear; measured against another copy, unresolved V genes explain less than half of the discrepancy, and the remainder lacks a known reason. For V, J and clone size, that table is used; D and trimming come from the DNA. The sample has around 100,000 clones on record, less than 95% of them singletons. 2.5% to 3.5% of the sample rests with the top ten.

V gives up 0 bases and J gives up 4 bases, and the segment between their germline ends measures 19 bases. In the germline V gene, CDR1 corresponds to MGHRA and CDR2 to YSYEKL. Reading from cysteine to phenylalanine, the CDR3 counts 18 amino acids. The CDR3 DNA has 54 bases and is translated from base 1. The label giving this sample's time point can be read as: cycle 4 day 1 (C4D1), after less than seven weeks of nivolumab. Relapse after autologous stem cell transplantation had occurred in all trial patients, and cohorts A, B and C were distinguished by prior brentuximab vedotin exposure. The trial cohort was composed of roughly 60 patients with relapsed/refractory classical Hodgkin lymphoma, for whom complete response, partial response or progressive disease was recorded as best overall response. In the multi-cohort phase II CheckMate 205 trial, trial patients received single-agent nivolumab. Best overall response was determined by an independent review committee according to the 2007 International Working Group response criteria. PBMCs from the trial were collected at three points: immediately before nivolumab initiation (C1D1), and during therapy at cycle 2 day 1 and cycle 4 day 1. Peripheral blood was collected in 8 mL Vacutainer Cell Preparation Tubes, from which PBMCs were isolated by centrifugation and then cryopreserved.

Points on this clone: The antigen it recognizes is unknown. The input lacks base qualities; no much larger clone sits a single base away.

The TCR comes from a human donor with classical Hodgkin lymphoma. The sequence links TRBV4-1 to TRBJ1-3, with no confidently assigned D gene. Sequencing used peripheral blood mononuclear cells (PBMCs), obtained before the fourth cycle of nivolumab. For the CDR3, the sequence is CASSQEVGPAYSGNTIYF. The nucleotide sequence is TGCGCCAGCAGCCAAGAGGTCGGGCCTGCCTACTCAGGAAACACCATATATTTT.